The next 11 T cell receptor beta chains were all read from a single sample in a study of shared clonotypes between healthy human individuals. Sequencing used immunoSEQ multiplex PCR; TCRdb keeps in-frame clones, though not all of them. The sample has roughly 2.1 million clones; about 92% are singletons. Naive CD8 populations comprised CD45RO-negative cells positively selected for CCR7, excluding terminally differentiated effector memory CD45RA+ cells. What was sequenced was naive CD8+ T cells from PBMCs. All receptors come from a man aged 18-30 years in good health. Some clones in this sample may be carry-over from other donors' samples.

V is TRBV19 and J is TRBJ1-1; TRBD1 might be the D (6 bases). The germline V and J ends were trimmed by 9 bases and 4 bases, with 9 bases remaining between them. Germline V gene lookup returns CDR1 LNHDA and CDR2 SQIVND (reference sequence). The length of the CDR3 is 11 residues. For the CDR3, the DNA is TGTGCCAGCCGGGGGGCCACTGAAGCTTTCTTT. As protein: CASRGATEAFF.

Details on this clone: Other DNA sequences in the sample encode the same CDR3. The chain recombines TRBV5-4 with TRBJ2-7; 9 nucleotides line up with TRBD2. V dropped 4 bases and J dropped 1; count of bases not matched to a gene: 3. CDR3 length: 14 residues. Germline CDR1 SGHNT, CDR2 YYREEE (reference sequence). The CDR3 region is CASSLGLASYEQYF. As DNA, the CDR3 is TGTGCCAGCAGCCTGGGACTAGCTTCCTACGAGCAGTACTTC.

The chain recombines TRBV7-9 with TRBJ2-1; 11 bases agree with TRBD2. Germline CDR1 and CDR2: SEHNR and FQNEAQ (reference sequence). The CDR3 is 17 amino acids. The trim removed 5 bases at V and 6 bases at J, leaving 12 bases unmatched. The CDR3 region has the DNA TGTGCCAGCAGCCAGGGGGTAGCGGGAGGGATTGGCAATGAGCAGTTCTTC. It translates to CASSQGVAGGIGNEQFF.

This chain's CDR3 is CASSEAPPWREATYEQYF. In DNA form, the CDR3 reads TGTGCCAGCAGTGAAGCTCCACCCTGGCGGGAGGCAACCTACGAGCAGTACTTC. The rearrangement links TRBV2 to TRBJ2-7, with TRBD2 matching 8 bases. V lost 0 bases, J lost 2 bases, and 12 bases stayed unmatched. This CDR3 region has 18 residues. Germline V gene sequence: CDR1 SNHLY, CDR2 FYNNEI.

The V gene is TRBV25-1, the J gene TRBJ2-1, with D unresolved. Per germline, CDR1 MGHDK and CDR2 SYGVNS. The CDR3 covers 12 residues. V gave up 4 bases and J gave up 9 bases, with 10 bases separating them. The CDR3 protein is CASSALRGEQFF. The CDR3 DNA reads TGTGCCAGCAGTGCACTTAGAGGTGAGCAGTTCTTC.

The rearrangement links TRBV7-6 to TRBJ1-1; D is perhaps TRBD1 (6 bases). Germline V gives CDR1 SGHVS, CDR2 FNYEAQ. The CDR3 is 13 amino acids. V lost 8 bases and J lost 0, with 10 bases in between. The CDR3 DNA follows: TGTGCCAGCCGGGACATCATGAACACTGAAGCTTTCTTT. It translates to CASRDIMNTEAFF.

Turning to this clone: Other DNA variants within this sample encode the same CDR3. The rearrangement links TRBV5-6 to TRBJ2-1; 11 bases fit TRBD2. The CDR3 loop spans 15 amino acids. Losses at the gene ends were 0 bases for V and 4 bases for J; bases not matched to a gene: 0. In germline, CDR1 is SGHDT, CDR2 YYEEEE. CDR3 residues: CASSLGLAGYNEQFF. CDR3 nucleotide sequence: TGTGCCAGCAGCTTGGGACTAGCGGGATACAATGAGCAGTTCTTC.

The chain couples TRBV27 to TRBJ2-6; weak D call: TRBD2 (5 bases). The CDR3 consists of 16 residues. Germline V gene sequence: CDR1 MNHEY, CDR2 SMNVEV (reference sequence). The V end was cut by 4 bases, the J end by 2 bases, with 12 bases between. The CDR3 loop is CASSSSPGAGANVLTF. For the CDR3, the DNA is TGTGCCAGCAGTTCAAGCCCCGGGGCTGGGGCCAACGTCCTGACTTTC.

The rearrangement links TRBV7-9 to TRBJ1-2, with D unresolved. The CDR3 covers 13 residues. The germline V gene has CDR1 SEHNR and CDR2 FQNEAQ (reference sequence). With 8 bases removed from V and 0 bases from J, the gap between germline ends came to 10 bases. The CDR3 sequence: CASFSRTNYGYTF. The CDR3 DNA sequence: TGTGCCAGCTTCTCCAGGACTAACTATGGCTACACCTTC.

The chain has TRBV27 and TRBJ2-1; possibly TRBD2 for D (6 bases). Germline assignment: CDR1 MNHEY and CDR2 SMNVEV (reference sequence). V shed 5 bases and J shed 5 bases, with 13 bases lying between them. This CDR3 spans 14 amino acids. The CDR3 protein is CASSPWTTNNEQFF. As DNA, the CDR3 is TGTGCCAGCAGTCCGTGGACTACCAACAATGAGCAGTTCTTC.

To note about this clone: Other DNA sequences in the sample encode the same CDR3. The J gene is TRBJ2-7, the V gene TRBV19; 8 bases line up with TRBD1. The J segment lost 3 bases and the V segment lost 1 base, leaving 2 bases of the junction unmatched. Looked up from germline, CDR1 is LNHDA and CDR2 is SQIVND (reference sequence). The CDR3 contains 14 residues. As DNA, the CDR3 is TGTGCCAGTAGTATAGTCGGGACAGGCTACGAGCAGTACTTC. As protein: CASSIVGTGYEQYF.